This T cell receptor beta chain was identified in a study of T cell changes during pregnancy in multiple sclerosis (dated by TCRdb to about 2019). With respect to the entire study: The study looked at changes in the T cell repertoire across pregnancy in women with multiple sclerosis.

CDR1 and CDR2, looked up from the germline V gene (reference sequence), are LNHNV and YYDKDF. The CDR3 measures 14 amino acids from cysteine to phenylalanine. Only the CDR3 region is kept as DNA, spanning 42 bases read in frame from base 1. For this chain, trimming is 9 bases at the V end and 6 bases at the J end, and the number of junction bases without a gene match is 9. Comment on this clone: Its antigen remains unidentified. Per-nucleotide qualities are absent, and no much larger clonotype sits a single base away.

Library preparation used the immunoSEQ multiplex PCR assay. The immuneACCESS repertoire file appears here via TCRdb, limited to in-frame rearrangements. These files lack a portion of the clones; in checked studies, under half of the deficit traces to unresolved V genes, and the cause of the others is not known. In all, the sample holds around 96,000 clones, and 90% to 95% of those were seen once. 2.2% of the sample is held by the ten biggest clonotypes. The material was peripheral blood, obtained in the third trimester of pregnancy. The sequence came from a female donor with multiple sclerosis, enrolled in a pregnancy study. The chain joins TRBV15 to TRBJ2-1; 9 central bases correspond to TRBD1. The CDR3 protein: CATEAGTGFNEQFF. In nucleotide form, the sequence is TGTGCCACTGAAGCCGGGACAGGGTTCAATGAGCAGTTCTTC.